The subject of this entry is one T cell receptor beta chain. The antigen it binds to is not known. No base-level quality is on record; no much larger clone is a single base apart. TCRbeta CDR3 regions were amplified from genomic DNA using the immunoSEQ Assay, a bias-controlled multiplex PCR. The paper's data handling went like this. The number of nucleated cells in each sample was estimated by amplification of reference gene primers within the assay. Sequence reads were collapsed and filtered to measure the absolute abundance of every unique TCRbeta CDR3 rearrangement. For each sample, productive Simpson clonality was calculated by taking the square root of Simpson's diversity index across productive rearrangements. TCRdb holds this immuneACCESS table with in-frame rearrangements only. Some clones are missing; in checked studies, unresolved V genes explain under half, and the rest has no known cause. The V and J calls and clone size were taken over from that table, and D and trimming were inferred from the DNA. The sample contains about 260,000 clones, around 87% of them found a single time. Together, the top ten hold about 5% of the sample.

This sample was taken from a study of blood T cell repertoires in COVID-19 (dated by TCRdb to about 2020). For the wider study: Samples covering the acute and convalescent phases of COVID-19 were provided by collaborators in the United States, Italy and Spain. The material from the prospective study consisted of cDNA or gDNA derived from T cells, B-cell-depleted T cells, or PBMCs. The samples were drawn from the first 160 participants of the ongoing ImmuneRACE study and from some 1,300 subjects provided by 6 global collaborators. The dataset comprised deeply sampled blood TCRbeta repertoires from subjects exposed to, actively infected with, or recovered from COVID-19. Where available, HLA class I and class II types were obtained from metadata supplied by the sample provider rather than from assay-based typing. Nearly every sample came with metadata listing a de-identified subject ID, COVID-19 status, age in years and sex. The repertoires were released in a freely available public database meant as a resource for research on the immune response to SARS-CoV-2. Overall results and qualifications from the work: Clinical and demographic metadata were provided uncurated, with the amount varying by source and participant.

The CDR3 sequence holds 13 residues, the cysteine and phenylalanine included. Just the 39-base CDR3 DNA is kept, in frame starting at base 1. The germline V gene (reference sequence) supplies CDR1 LGHDT and CDR2 YNNKEL. V loses 6 bases, J loses 5 bases, and the germline ends lie 13 bases apart. One collaborating source in Seattle enrolled patients during active infection and followed them longitudinally through the course of disease. The collaborating institutions used their own protocols to collect whole blood in K2EDTA tubes. Collaborator samples were shipped for TCRbeta analysis as frozen whole blood, isolated PBMCs, or DNA extracted from either sample type.

The chain is made from TRBV3-1 (or the pseudogene TRBV3-2) and TRBJ2-5; the D gene assignment is ambiguous. Specimen: peripheral blood. The receptor was isolated from a woman in her sixties or seventies with COVID-19, enrolled during active disease. The nucleotides read TGTGCCAGCAGAAACCCCGCGAGGGAGACCCAGTACTTC. It encodes CASRNPARETQYF.